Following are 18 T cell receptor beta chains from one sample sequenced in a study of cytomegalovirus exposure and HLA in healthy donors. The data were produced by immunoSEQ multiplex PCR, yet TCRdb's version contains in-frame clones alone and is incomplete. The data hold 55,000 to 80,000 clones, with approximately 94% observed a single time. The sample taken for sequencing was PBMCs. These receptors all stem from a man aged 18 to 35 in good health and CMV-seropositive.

The CDR3 coding sequence is TGTGCCAGCACCCTTGGGACTAGTCCGTACGAGCAGTACTTC. It translates to CASTLGTSPYEQYF. This chain uses TRBV6-1 with TRBJ2-7, with 8 bases matching TRBD2. CDR3 length: 14 residues. In germline, CDR1 is MNHNS, CDR2 SASEGT. J gave up 4 bases and V 7 bases, and 9 bases lay outside the gene matches.

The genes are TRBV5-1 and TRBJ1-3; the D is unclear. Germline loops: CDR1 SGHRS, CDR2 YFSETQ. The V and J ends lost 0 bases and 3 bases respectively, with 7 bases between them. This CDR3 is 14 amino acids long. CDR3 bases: TGCGCCAGCAGCTTGGGGGCAGTTGGAAACACCATATATTTT. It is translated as CASSLGAVGNTIYF.

The CDR3 DNA follows: TGCGCCAGCAGCTTCAACAGGGGGCGCGATATCTATGGCTACACCTTC. The encoded protein is CASSFNRGRDIYGYTF. The chain employs TRBV5-1 and TRBJ1-2, with TRBD1 identical over 9 bases. This CDR3 is built from 16 residues. After removal of 2 bases from V and 4 bases from J, the junction contained 9 bases not matched to a gene. Germline V CDR1 and CDR2: SGHRS, YFSETQ.

The CDR3 DNA reads TGCGCCAGCAGCCCGGGACAGCTAAACTATGGCTACACCTTC. Residues: CASSPGQLNYGYTF. V and J are TRBV5-1 and TRBJ1-2, with 7 positions matching TRBD1. V lost 4 bases to trimming and J lost 2 bases; unmatched junction nucleotides: 5. The CDR3 is made up of 14 amino acids. Germline loops: CDR1 SGHRS, CDR2 YFSETQ. The entire variable domain, with the rest obtained from reference TRBV5-1 and TRBJ1-2, is as follows: KAGVTQTPRYLIKTRGQQVTLSCSPISGHRSVSWYQQTPGQGLQFLFEYFSETQRNKGNFPGRFSGRQFSNSRSEMNVSTLELGDSALYLCASSPGQLNYGYTFGSGTRLTVV.

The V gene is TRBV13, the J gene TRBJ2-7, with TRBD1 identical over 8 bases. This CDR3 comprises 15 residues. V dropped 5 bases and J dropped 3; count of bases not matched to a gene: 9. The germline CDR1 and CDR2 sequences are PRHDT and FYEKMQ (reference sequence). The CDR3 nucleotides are TGTGCCAGCAGCCCCCGCGTAGGACAGGGCTACGAGCAGTACTTC. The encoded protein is CASSPRVGQGYEQYF.

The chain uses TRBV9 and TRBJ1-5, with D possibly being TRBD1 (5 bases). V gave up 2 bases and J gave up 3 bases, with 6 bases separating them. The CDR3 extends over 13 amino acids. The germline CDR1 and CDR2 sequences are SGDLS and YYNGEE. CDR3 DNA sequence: TGTGCCAGCAGCGTTGGGGCCAATCAGCCCCAGCATTTT. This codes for CASSVGANQPQHF.

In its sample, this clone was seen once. CDR3 coding DNA: TGTGCCAGCAGCCTGTTCGGGGATGTCGGGGAGCTGTTTTTT. Its protein is CASSLFGDVGELFF. The chain is built from TRBV5-6 and TRBJ2-2; D is possibly TRBD2 (5 bases). CDR1 is SGHDT and CDR2 is YYEEEE in the germline V gene. The CDR3 has 14 amino acids. V gave up 4 bases and J gave up 7 bases, with 14 bases separating them.

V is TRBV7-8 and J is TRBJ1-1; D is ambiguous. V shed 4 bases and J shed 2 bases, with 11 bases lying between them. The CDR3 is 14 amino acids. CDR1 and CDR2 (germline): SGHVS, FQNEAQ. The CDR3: CASSSTRENTEAFF. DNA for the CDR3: TGTGCCAGCAGCTCCACGAGGGAAAACACTGAAGCTTTCTTT. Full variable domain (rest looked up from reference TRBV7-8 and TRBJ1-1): GAGVSQSPRYKVAKRGQDVALRCDPISGHVSLFWYQQALGQGPEFLTYFQNEAQLDKSGLPSDRFFAERPEGSVSTLKIQRTQQEDSAVYLCASSSTRENTEAFFGQGTRLTVV.

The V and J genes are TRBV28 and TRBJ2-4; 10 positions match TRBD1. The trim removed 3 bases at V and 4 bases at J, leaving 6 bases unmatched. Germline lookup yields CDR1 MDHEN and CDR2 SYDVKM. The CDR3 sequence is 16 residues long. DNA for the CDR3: TGTGCCAGCAGTTTCCAGCCGGGACAGGGGAAAAACATTCAGTACTTC. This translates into CASSFQPGQGKNIQYF.

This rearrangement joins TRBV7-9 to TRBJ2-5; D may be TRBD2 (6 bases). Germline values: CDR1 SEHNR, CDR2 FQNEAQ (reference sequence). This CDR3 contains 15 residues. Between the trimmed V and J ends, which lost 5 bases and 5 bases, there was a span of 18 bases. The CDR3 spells CASSRAGPGGETQYF. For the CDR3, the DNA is TGTGCCAGCAGCCGGGCGGGACCCGGAGGGGAGACCCAGTACTTC. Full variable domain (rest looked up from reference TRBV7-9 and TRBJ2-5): DTGVSQNPRHKITKRGQNVTFRCDPISEHNRLYWYRQTLGQGPEFLTYFQNEAQLEKSRLLSDRFSAERPKGSFSTLEIQRTEQGDSAMYLCASSRAGPGGETQYFGPGTRLLVL.

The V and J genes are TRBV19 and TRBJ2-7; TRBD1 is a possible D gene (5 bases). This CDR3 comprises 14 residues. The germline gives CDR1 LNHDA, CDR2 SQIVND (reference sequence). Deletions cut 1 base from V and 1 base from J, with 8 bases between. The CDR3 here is CASSIGPGSYEQYF. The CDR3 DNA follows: TGTGCCAGTAGTATAGGACCAGGGTCCTACGAGCAGTACTTC.

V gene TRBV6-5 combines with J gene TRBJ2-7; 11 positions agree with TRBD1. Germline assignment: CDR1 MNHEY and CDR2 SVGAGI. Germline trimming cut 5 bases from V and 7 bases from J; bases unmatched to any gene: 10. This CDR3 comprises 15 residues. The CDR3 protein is CASSPRDRGTGEQYF. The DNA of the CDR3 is TGTGCCAGCAGTCCCCGGGACAGGGGGACGGGTGAGCAGTACTTC.

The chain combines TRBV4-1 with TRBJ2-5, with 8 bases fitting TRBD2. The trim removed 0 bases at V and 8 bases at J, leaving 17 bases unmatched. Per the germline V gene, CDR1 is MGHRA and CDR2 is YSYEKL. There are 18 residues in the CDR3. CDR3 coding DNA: TGCGCCAGCAGCCAAGATAATTCCGGGGGGGGAAGAATGGTTACCCAGTACTTC. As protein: CASSQDNSGGGRMVTQYF.

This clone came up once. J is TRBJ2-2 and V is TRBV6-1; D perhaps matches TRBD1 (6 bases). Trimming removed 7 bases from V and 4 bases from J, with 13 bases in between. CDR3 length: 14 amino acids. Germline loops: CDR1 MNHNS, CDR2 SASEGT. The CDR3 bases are TGTGCCAGCAAACAGGGAATCTCCACCGGGGAGCTGTTTTTT. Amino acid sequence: CASKQGISTGELFF.

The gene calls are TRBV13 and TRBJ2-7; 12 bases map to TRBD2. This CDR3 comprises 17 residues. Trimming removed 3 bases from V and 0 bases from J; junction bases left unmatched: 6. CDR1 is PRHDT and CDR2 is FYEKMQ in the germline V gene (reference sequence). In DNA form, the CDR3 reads TGTGCCAGCAGCTTGACTAGCGGGAGAACCTCCTCCTACGAGCAGTACTTC. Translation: CASSLTSGRTSSYEQYF.

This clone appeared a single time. This chain's CDR3 is CASSWNRLDAGNTIYF. For the CDR3, the DNA is TGTGCCAGCAGTTGGAATCGGCTAGATGCAGGAAACACCATATATTTT. The rearrangement joins TRBV2 to TRBJ1-3; D is unresolved. V gave up 5 bases and J gave up 4 bases, with 18 bases separating them. The CDR3 totals 16 residues. CDR1 and CDR2 (germline): SNHLY, FYNNEI.

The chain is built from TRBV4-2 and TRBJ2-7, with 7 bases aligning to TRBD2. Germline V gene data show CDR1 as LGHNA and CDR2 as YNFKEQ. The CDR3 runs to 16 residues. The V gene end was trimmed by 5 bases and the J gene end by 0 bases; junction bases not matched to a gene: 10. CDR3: CASSYSLADSSYEQYF. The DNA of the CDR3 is TGTGCCAGCAGCTACTCCCTAGCGGATAGCTCCTACGAGCAGTACTTC.

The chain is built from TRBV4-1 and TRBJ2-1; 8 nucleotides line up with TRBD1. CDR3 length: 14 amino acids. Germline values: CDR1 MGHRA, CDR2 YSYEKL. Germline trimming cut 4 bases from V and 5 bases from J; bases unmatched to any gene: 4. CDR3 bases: TGCGCCAGCAGCCGCCCGGACAGGGACAATGAGCAGTTCTTC. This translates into CASSRPDRDNEQFF.